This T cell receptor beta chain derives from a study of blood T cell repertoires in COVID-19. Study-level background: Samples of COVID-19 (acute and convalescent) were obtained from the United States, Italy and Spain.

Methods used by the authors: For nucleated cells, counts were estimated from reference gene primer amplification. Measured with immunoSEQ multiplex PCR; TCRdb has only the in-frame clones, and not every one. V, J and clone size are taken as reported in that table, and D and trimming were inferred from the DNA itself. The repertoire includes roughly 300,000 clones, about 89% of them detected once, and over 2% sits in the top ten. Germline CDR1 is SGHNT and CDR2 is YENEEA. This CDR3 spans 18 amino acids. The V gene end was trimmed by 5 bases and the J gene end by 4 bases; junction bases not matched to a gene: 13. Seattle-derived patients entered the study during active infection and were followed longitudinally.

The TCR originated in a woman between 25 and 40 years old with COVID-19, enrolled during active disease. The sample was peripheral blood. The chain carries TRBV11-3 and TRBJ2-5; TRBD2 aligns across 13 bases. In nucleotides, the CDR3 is TGTGCCAGCAGCAACTCCAGACTAGCGGGAGGTGGACGAGAGACCCAGTACTTC. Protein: CASSNSRLAGGGRETQYF.